The clone carrying this TCR beta chain was counted ten times or more. Its target is not known. TCR alpha and TCR beta cDNA libraries carrying sample barcodes and UMIs were produced by 5'RACE using constant-segment primers. TCRdb analysed the 5' RACE reads with MiXCR anew, one entry per CDR3 protein. Of nearly 110,000 distinct CDR3 sequences listed, under 15% are singletons. This sample was included in a study of T-cell memory formation after mild COVID-19. Study-wide context: There were largely donor-specific TCR clusters. Study conclusions and caveats: Researchers found some responding clones in pre-infection memory, a sign that cross-reactive memory joined.

The V end was cut by 3 bases, the J end by 4 bases, with 12 bases between. The CDR3 extends over 14 amino acids. CDR1 is SGHVS, CDR2 FQNEAQ, per germline. The clonotype comes from an adult woman who had mild COVID-19 (a few samples of this study predate the infection). Cell type and time point are not known. Sample: PBMCs or a T cell subset sorted from them (not recorded which). The chain recombines TRBV7-8 with TRBJ2-5; either TRBD1 or TRBD2 may supply D (5 bases each). The DNA of the CDR3 is TGTGCCAGCAGCTTGCTCGGGACGGCAGAGACCCAGTACTTC. Its protein is CASSLLGTAETQYF.